Sequencing of this T cell receptor (beta chain) was carried out in a study of beta chain features in type 1 diabetes. Study summary: The examined sorted cells totaled 107,917,701 across samples.

Reverse transcribing all isolated RNA meant expressed TCRB transcripts were sequenced. Sequenced by immunoSEQ multiplex PCR; TCRdb stores in-frame clones only, minus some. The sample lists 970,000 or so clones; roughly 15% were seen once. The clonotype originates from a young woman in good health. The sequencing input was naive CD4+ T cells from blood.

The CDR3 protein is CASTSERPPGEYF. As DNA, the CDR3 is TGTGCCAGCACGTCGGAACGACCCCCTGGGGAGTACTTC. This chain uses TRBV28 with TRBJ2-7; D remains ambiguous. V was clipped by 7 bases and J by 11 bases, with 21 bases between them. Germline CDR1 reads MDHEN; CDR2 reads SYDVKM. The CDR3 length is 13 residues.